This T cell receptor (beta chain) was recovered during a study of blood T cells in healthy people across ages (dated by TCRdb to the mid-2010s). The study in broad terms: In model experiments, template switching captured about one uniquely barcoded TCR beta cDNA molecule for every two T cells. Age-related changes in TCR beta repertoire diversity were measured in the study by deep sequencing normalized with unique cDNA molecular identifiers. Two additional independent replicas of 1 million unique cDNA reads from the same blood draw were analyzed for two donors (one aged 18 to 30 and one aged 80 or older). Donors of different ages were randomly distributed across sequencing lanes to avoid experimental bias. Donors were grouped into four age groups: young (average 16 years), middle-aged (39), aged (around 60) and long-lived (about 89).

Beyond this particular receptor, the publication reports: Estimates of total diversity based on one million sequenced T cells were regarded as lower bounds and as underestimates. Conclusive comparison of naive and antigen-experienced compartments was prevented by the profiling of bulk unsorted PBMCs. Compared with the aged group, the long-lived group had more naive CD4+ T cells, fewer expanded clones and increased TCR diversity, suggesting age selection. The percentage of naive T cells measured by flow cytometry correlated strongly with observed TCR beta diversity. Because donor CMV infection status was unknown, age-related changes in expanded clonotypes were potentially confounded. Observed TCR beta diversity per million T cells fell roughly linearly with age, and a significant reduction was already apparent by age around 44.

CDR1 and CDR2, per the germline V gene, are MGHRA and YSYEKL. V is cut by 5 bases and J by 3 bases, and the space between the germline ends is 8 bases. The CDR3 starts with the cysteine, ends with the phenylalanine, and has 14 residues. This entry keeps only the CDR3 DNA: 42 bases, framed from base 1. Library preparation was by 5' RACE. Sequencing took place on an Illumina HiSeq 2500. A second PCR of about 6 to 11 cycles was performed with a sample-barcoded 5' primer and a J-beta primer mix. Each TCR beta cDNA molecule received a unique molecular identifier from a template-switch 5' adaptor carrying 12 random nucleotides. At least 3 million CDR3-containing paired-end reads were obtained from each sample. The Mint cDNA synthesis kit, primed by a TRBC-specific oligonucleotide, was used to synthesize first-strand cDNA from all RNA. After uracil-DNA glycosylase treatment, a first 18-cycle PCR used universal primers M1SS and BC2_uni_R on all cDNA. Turning to the authors' computational methods: Each sample was normalized by randomly selecting 1 million high-quality reads, each carrying a distinct molecular identifier. Instead of being binned into consensus sequences, reads that shared molecular identifiers were thrown out. MiTCR, with a Q25 quality threshold and the strictest error-elimination algorithm, was used for CDR3 identification, clonotype clustering and error correction. A nonparametric unseen species model with Euler transformation was used to estimate a lower bound on total TCR beta diversity. TCRdb reworked the public reads: Q25 trimming with fastp, MiXCR clone assembly, productive beta chains retained. CDR3 protein duplicates are merged, each entry listing the most common genes and DNA. These V and J calls derive from TCRdb rather than the authors' analysis. In all, the sample holds roughly 1,500,000 distinct CDR3 sequences, and 35% to 45% of those were seen once. 7.9% of the sample belongs to the ten largest clones.

The 39 donors, aged about 6 to 90 years, were systemically healthy Caucasian individuals from Russia. Each donor gave ten milliliters of peripheral blood, collected into EDTA-treated Vacutainer tubes. Ficoll-Paque density-gradient centrifugation was used to isolate PBMCs, with at least 7 million obtained per sample. Trizol reagent was used to extract total RNA from PBMCs, with at least 6 micrograms per sample. For every donor, an aliquot of PBMCs went through flow cytometry to measure the percentages of naive CD45RAhigh/CD27high T cells. A note on this clonotype: Its antigen is still unknown. No much larger clone exists at a distance of one base, and base qualities are not known.

The sequence joins TRBV4-1 to TRBJ1-6; the D gene is perhaps TRBD1, on 6 matching bases. The sequenced sample consisted of blood. The TCR comes from a woman younger than 35 in good health. The nucleotides are TGCGCCAGCAGCAGGGACATCTATAATTCACCCCTCCACTTT. This yields the protein CASSRDIYNSPLHF.